This T cell receptor beta chain was captured in a study of blood T cell repertoires in COVID-19. Whole-study context: Whether acute or convalescent, the COVID-19 samples came from the United States, Italy and Spain. The analysed material was cDNA or gDNA that came from T cells, B-cell-depleted T cells, or PBMCs.

Assay used: immunoSEQ multiplex PCR; TCRdb lists only in-frame clones, some missing. Of nearly 350,000 clones in the sample, around 87% were seen once. This CDR3 is built from 12 residues. Germline loops: CDR1 SNHLY, CDR2 FYNNEI. Followed longitudinally, the Seattle patients had been enrolled during active infection. The clonotype was recovered from a woman aged 45-65 years with COVID-19, enrolled during active disease. The sample comprised peripheral blood. The chain recombines TRBV2 with TRBJ1-1; D is possibly TRBD1 (5 bases). The CDR3 DNA sequence: TGTGGACTCACCCTGCTGGCAAGGGGAGCTTTCTTT. Translated, it gives CGLTLLARGAFF.